Below are 5 T cell receptor beta chains sequenced from a single sample in a study of blood T cell repertoires in COVID-19. The protocol was immunoSEQ multiplex PCR, while the TCRdb copy is restricted to in-frame clones and leaves out a portion. The data contain hundreds of thousands of clones, approximately 85% of them singletons. The sequencing input was peripheral blood. The receptors here all came from a man aged 45-60 years with active or convalescent COVID-19.

The V call is TRBV6-5, the J call TRBJ2-1, with D possibly being TRBD2 (5 bases). Trimming stripped 4 bases from V and 7 bases from J, with 17 bases between. The CDR3 is 15 amino acids. CDR1 MNHEY and CDR2 SVGAGI come from the germline V gene. CDR3 in DNA: TGTGCCAGCAGTTCCAGGCGCGGGTGGGAAAATGAGCAGTTCTTC. The encoded protein is CASSSRRGWENEQFF.

The rearrangement uses TRBV5-1 and TRBJ2-1; 10 nucleotides agree with TRBD2. Trimming removed 9 bases from V and 0 bases from J; junction bases left unmatched: 6. Germline assignment: CDR1 SGHRS and CDR2 YFSETQ. The length of the CDR3 is 15 residues. The chain's CDR3 is CATRAGGSSYNEQFF. Written as DNA, the CDR3 is TGCGCCACAAGAGCGGGAGGGAGCTCCTACAATGAGCAGTTCTTC.

This chain connects TRBV6-6 to TRBJ1-1; a possible D gene is TRBD1 (5 bases). Germline CDR1 reads MNHNY; CDR2 reads SVGAGI (reference sequence). This CDR3 region has 14 residues. Trimming cost V 6 bases and J 0 bases, with 11 bases left between them. The DNA for the CDR3 is TGTGCCAGCAGGGACAATCTAATGAACACTGAAGCTTTCTTT. It yields the protein CASRDNLMNTEAFF.

This clone qualifies as medium-sized. The CDR3 loop reads CASRRQGGGVNTEAFF. CDR3 in DNA: TGTGCCAGTAGGCGGCAGGGAGGGGGGGTCAACACTGAAGCTTTCTTT. The chain combines TRBV19 with TRBJ1-1; possibly TRBD1 for D (6 bases). CDR1 and CDR2 from the germline V gene are LNHDA and SQIVND (reference sequence). V lost 6 bases to trimming and J lost 2 bases, with 19 bases between them. The CDR3 runs to 16 residues.

The V and J genes are TRBV7-2 and TRBJ1-3, with 9 bases identical to TRBD1. In germline, CDR1 is SGHTA, CDR2 FQGNSA. J was trimmed by 8 bases and V by 5 bases; bases with no gene match: 13. The CDR3 has 16 residues. The CDR3 nucleotides read TGTGCCAGCAGCCTTCGGGGGACAGGGAATGCGGACACCATATATTTT. This sequence encodes CASSLRGTGNADTIYF.